Presented here are 14 T cell receptor beta chains from one specimen sequenced in a study of blood T cell repertoires in COVID-19. Repertoires were generated with immunoSEQ multiplex PCR, while TCRdb's copy carries only in-frame clones and drops some. The repertoire holds tens of thousands of clones, with roughly 85% as singletons. The sequenced material came from peripheral blood. The source of these receptors is a human donor in a cohort sampled during active COVID-19.

The chain links TRBV3-1 (or the pseudogene TRBV3-2) to TRBJ1-6, with D maybe TRBD1 (5 bases). Germline V gene sequence: CDR1 LGHDT, CDR2 YNNKEL (reference sequence). V lost 0 bases and J lost 9, with 15 bases in between. The CDR3 runs to 16 residues. CDR3 nucleotide sequence: TGTGCCAGCAGCCAAGATCTAGGGCAGGGAAGTTCACCCCTCCACTTT. As protein: CASSQDLGQGSSPLHF.

This chain uses TRBV3-1 (or the pseudogene TRBV3-2) with TRBJ1-3; TRBD1 is a possible D gene (5 bases). V lost 2 bases and J 4 bases, leaving 9 bases between the germline ends. The CDR3 length is 14 residues. The germline gives CDR1 LGHDT, CDR2 YNNKEL (reference sequence). The CDR3 is CASSQQDTGNTIYF. CDR3 DNA sequence: TGTGCCAGCAGCCAACAGGACACAGGAAACACCATATATTTT.

This clone showed up just a few times. The chain joins TRBV6-5 to TRBJ1-6; TRBD1 matches 7 bases. The CDR3 consists of 13 residues. Germline lookup yields CDR1 MNHEY and CDR2 SVGAGI. Unmatched junction bases numbered 8, after V lost 11 bases and J lost 7 bases. This CDR3 reads CACGDRGNSPLHF. The CDR3 DNA follows: TGTGCCTGCGGGGACAGAGGGAATTCACCCCTCCACTTT.

The sample holds many counts of this clone. The gene calls are TRBV30 and TRBJ2-3, with D unresolved. Germline V gives CDR1 GTSNPN, CDR2 SVGIG (reference sequence). The CDR3 runs to 13 residues. The V end was cut by 0 bases, the J end by 6 bases, with 10 bases between. The CDR3 sequence is CAWSVITVDTQYF. The CDR3 DNA sequence: TGTGCCTGGAGTGTCATTACGGTCGATACGCAGTATTTT.

The rearrangement joins TRBV19 to TRBJ2-5, with 8 bases aligning to TRBD2. The CDR3 totals 15 residues. Losses at the gene ends were 1 base for V and 5 bases for J; bases not matched to a gene: 6. Germline CDR1 and CDR2: LNHDA and SQIVND (reference sequence). This CDR3 reads CASSIVAGGPETQYF. The CDR3 nucleotides read TGTGCCAGTAGTATAGTTGCGGGGGGCCCGGAGACCCAGTACTTC.

The J gene is TRBJ1-1, the V gene TRBV12-3 or TRBV12-4; 7 bases match TRBD1. The length of the CDR3 is 13 residues. V was pared by 6 bases and J by 1 base, with 2 bases of the junction left unmatched. The CDR3 nucleotides read TGTGCCAGCAGACAGGGGTCGAACACTGAAGCTTTCTTT. It yields the protein CASRQGSNTEAFF.

The gene calls are TRBV19 and TRBJ2-1, with 8 bases fitting TRBD2. Trimming took 6 bases from V and 8 from J; bases not matched to a gene: 12. This CDR3 has 15 residues. The germline CDR1 and CDR2 sequences are LNHDA and SQIVND (reference sequence). The CDR3 loop is CASRGAGTSSDEQFF. In DNA, the CDR3 is TGTGCCAGTAGGGGCGCCGGGACTAGTTCTGATGAGCAGTTCTTC.

This sequence joins TRBV3-1 (or the pseudogene TRBV3-2) and TRBJ2-3; D is perhaps TRBD2 (5 bases). The CDR3 consists of 16 residues. V lost 5 bases to trimming and J lost 1 base, with 16 bases between them. The germline V gene encodes CDR1 LGHDT and CDR2 YNNKEL (reference sequence). The chain's CDR3 is CASSKKMGGRTDTQYF. For the CDR3, the DNA is TGTGCCAGCAGCAAGAAAATGGGCGGGCGCACAGATACGCAGTATTTT.

Comment on this clone: Other DNA sequences in this specimen translate into the identical CDR3. The gene calls are TRBV5-1 and TRBJ1-1; D perhaps matches TRBD1 (6 bases). The ends were cut back, 0 bases at V and 2 bases at J, with 8 bases in the middle. The CDR3 totals 14 residues. In germline, CDR1 is SGHRS, CDR2 YFSETQ. The CDR3 loop reads CASSLDRANTEAFF. CDR3 DNA sequence: TGCGCCAGCAGCTTGGACAGGGCAAACACTGAAGCTTTCTTT.

The chain is built from TRBV11-3 and TRBJ2-7, with TRBD1 matching over 11 bases. Germline V lookup: CDR1 SGHNT, CDR2 YENEEA. V shed 3 bases and J 0 bases; nucleotides not matched to a gene: 1. This CDR3 region has 15 residues. The CDR3 sequence is CASSLGQGDSYEQYF. CDR3 bases: TGTGCCAGCAGCTTGGGACAGGGGGACTCCTACGAGCAGTACTTC.

V usage is TRBV7-2 and J usage is TRBJ2-1, with 8 bases lining up with TRBD2. V trimming: 6 bases; J trimming: 2 bases; junction bases outside the gene matches: 9. CDR1 and CDR2 (germline): SGHTA, FQGNSA. CDR3 size: 16 residues. The CDR3 loop reads CASRDLLAGTYNEQFF. CDR3 DNA: TGTGCCAGCAGAGACCTTCTAGCGGGCACCTACAATGAGCAGTTCTTC.

The chain employs TRBV24-1 and TRBJ2-3; D is undetermined. The germline V gene encodes CDR1 KGHDR and CDR2 SFDVKD. The CDR3 totals 14 residues. Trimming removed 3 bases from V and 4 bases from J, with 10 bases in between. The CDR3 region is CATSDSDGSDTQYF. As DNA, the CDR3 is TGTGCCACCAGTGATAGCGATGGGTCAGATACGCAGTATTTT.

V is TRBV3-1 (or the pseudogene TRBV3-2) and J is TRBJ1-2, with 8 bases matching TRBD1. The germline V gene has CDR1 LGHDT and CDR2 YNNKEL (reference sequence). CDR3 length: 17 amino acids. V shed 0 bases and J 8 bases; nucleotides not matched to a gene: 14. CDR3 nucleotides: TGTGCCAGCAGCCAAGATTCGGAGACAGGGGAGTCTCGGGGCTACACCTTC. Amino acids: CASSQDSETGESRGYTF.

The chain couples TRBV19 to TRBJ1-5, with D hard to call. V gave up 5 bases and J gave up 0 bases, with 5 bases separating them. The CDR3 is 13 amino acids. The germline V gene encodes CDR1 LNHDA and CDR2 SQIVND (reference sequence). CDR3 bases: TGTGCCAGTAGTCGAGATAGCAATCAGCCCCAGCATTTT. This sequence encodes CASSRDSNQPQHF.